These 6 T cell receptor beta chains were all obtained from the same sample, sequenced in a study of PD-1 blockade in classical Hodgkin lymphoma. Profiled with immunoSEQ multiplex PCR; TCRdb holds only in-frame clones, not every one. The table lists about 94,000 clones, roughly nine tenths of them singletons. The patients all showed relapse after autologous stem cell transplantation, while their brentuximab vedotin exposure varied. Sequences were derived from peripheral blood mononuclear cells (PBMCs), sampled before the second cycle of nivolumab. Every receptor here comes from a human donor with classical Hodgkin lymphoma.

The CDR3 loop reads CASSYTGGRYEQYF. The CDR3 DNA sequence: TGTGCCAGCAGCTACACTGGGGGACGCTACGAGCAGTACTTC. V usage is TRBV5-4 and J usage is TRBJ2-7; D may correspond to TRBD1 or TRBD2 (5 bases each). The length of the CDR3 is 14 residues. CDR1 is SGHNT and CDR2 is YYREEE in the germline V gene (reference sequence). The V end was cut by 3 bases, the J end by 3 bases, with 13 bases between. The whole variable domain, filled in from reference TRBV5-4 and TRBJ2-7, reads ETGVTQSPTHLIKTRGQQVTLRCSSQSGHNTVSWYQQALGQGPQFIFQYYREEENGRGNFPPRFSGLQFPNYSSELNVNALELDDSALYLCASSYTGGRYEQYFGPGTRLTVT.

The CDR3 region has the DNA TGTGCCAGCAGCTCGGGACAGGGGGCAGATGGGGCCAACGTCCTGACTTTC. This translates into CASSSGQGADGANVLTF. This chain joins TRBV5-4 and TRBJ2-6; 12 bases agree with TRBD1. The J segment lost 3 bases and the V segment lost 3 bases, leaving 4 bases of the junction unmatched. The germline CDR1 and CDR2 sequences are SGHNT and YYREEE (reference sequence). This CDR3 is built from 17 residues. Filled out from reference TRBV5-4 and TRBJ2-6, the complete variable domain reads ETGVTQSPTHLIKTRGQQVTLRCSSQSGHNTVSWYQQALGQGPQFIFQYYREEENGRGNFPPRFSGLQFPNYSSELNVNALELDDSALYLCASSSGQGADGANVLTFGAGSRLTVL.

This chain uses TRBV27 with TRBJ2-7; TRBD1 or TRBD2 may be the D gene (6 bases each). V was pared by 0 bases and J by 0 bases, with 9 bases between. The CDR3 extends over 15 amino acids. CDR1 and CDR2 from the germline V gene are MNHEY and SMNVEV (reference sequence). CDR3 sequence reads: CASSLSGGYSYEQYF. As DNA, the CDR3 is TGTGCCAGCAGTTTATCGGGGGGCTACTCCTACGAGCAGTACTTC.

The chain links TRBV5-6 to TRBJ2-1, with 7 bases lining up with TRBD1. The CDR3 loop spans 14 amino acids. CDR1 and CDR2 from the germline V gene are SGHDT and YYEEEE. The junction had 4 bases not matched to a gene; V was cut back by 6 bases and J by 1 base. This CDR3 is CASTTGVSYNEQFF. CDR3 sequence (DNA): TGTGCCAGCACTACAGGGGTGTCCTACAATGAGCAGTTCTTC.

The V call is TRBV9, the J call TRBJ2-2; possible D gene TRBD1, 6 bases. V was trimmed by 3 bases and J by 5 bases, leaving 14 bases between them. This CDR3 is built from 15 residues. Germline assignment: CDR1 SGDLS and CDR2 YYNGEE. CDR3 DNA: TGTGCCAGCAGCGAGGGGGTAATTGTGACCGGGGAGCTGTTTTTT. Amino acid sequence: CASSEGVIVTGELFF.

This chain connects TRBV21-1 to TRBJ1-5; no check of the table's D call, TRBD1, against the DNA was made. TRBV21-1 is labeled a pseudogene. The CDR3 covers 14 residues. The CDR3 bases are TGTGCCAGCAGCCTCGGACATAGCAATCAGCCCCAGCATTTT. Its protein is CASSLGHSNQPQHF.